This entry lists 21 T cell receptor beta chains sequenced from one sample in a study of T cells after posttransplantation cyclophosphamide. Libraries were prepared by immunoSEQ multiplex PCR; TCRdb keeps only in-frame clonotypes and omits some of them. The data show under 75,000 clones, with 93% seen just once and 2.5% to 3% held by the top ten. Material for sequencing was PBMCs. These receptors came from a woman in her twenties or thirties in good health and a related stem cell transplant donor.

The V gene is TRBV29-1, the J gene TRBJ1-1; TRBD1 matches at 7 bases. Trimming took 7 bases from V and 1 from J; bases not matched to a gene: 3. CDR3 length: 12 amino acids. Looked up from germline, CDR1 is SQVTM and CDR2 is ANQGSEA. The CDR3 sequence is CSAGQQNTEAFF. The DNA of the CDR3 is TGCAGCGCGGGACAGCAGAACACTGAAGCTTTCTTT.

This chain uses TRBV5-6 with TRBJ2-2; D unresolved. CDR1 is SGHDT and CDR2 is YYEEEE in the germline V gene. V was clipped by 2 bases and J by 8 bases, with 10 bases between them. The CDR3 is 13 residues long. The CDR3 protein is CASSFVSSGELFF. The CDR3 DNA reads as TGTGCCAGCAGCTTCGTGAGTTCAGGGGAGCTGTTTTTT.

V gene TRBV7-2 combines with J gene TRBJ2-1; no definite D call. Trimming removed 1 base from V and 10 bases from J, with 8 bases in between. CDR1 SGHTA and CDR2 FQGNSA come from the germline V gene. This CDR3 region has 12 residues. The CDR3 protein is CASSLGPPEQFF. The CDR3 nucleotides are TGTGCCAGCAGCTTAGGGCCCCCCGAGCAGTTCTTC.

This rearrangement joins TRBV5-1 to TRBJ2-2, with D maybe TRBD2 (5 bases). Germline V gene sequence: CDR1 SGHRS, CDR2 YFSETQ. V was clipped by 4 bases and J by 5 bases, with 18 bases between them. CDR3 length: 16 amino acids. The CDR3 nucleotides read TGCGCCAGCAGCATCCCGGTTGGGGAGACAACCGGGGAGCTGTTTTTT. Protein product: CASSIPVGETTGELFF.

This chain connects TRBV6-1 to TRBJ2-5; D is possibly TRBD1 or TRBD2 (5 bases each). V was pared by 3 bases and J by 1 base, with 12 bases between. CDR1 and CDR2 from the germline V gene are MNHNS and SASEGT. CDR3 length: 15 residues. CDR3: CASSDLVGTQETQYF. The CDR3 bases are TGTGCCAGCAGTGATCTGGTGGGGACCCAAGAGACCCAGTACTTC.

This clone was seen a single time. The genes are TRBV7-9 and TRBJ2-1, with unresolved D. The germline V gene has CDR1 SEHNR and CDR2 FQNEAQ (reference sequence). This CDR3 contains 12 residues. The germline V and J ends were trimmed by 1 base and 7 bases, with 5 bases remaining between them. CDR3 nucleotide sequence: TGTGCCAGCAGCTTAGTGGAAAATGAGCAGTTCTTC. It is translated as CASSLVENEQFF.

V and J are TRBV5-6 and TRBJ2-4; 9 positions agree with TRBD1. The CDR3 spans 17 residues. Germline CDR1 SGHDT, CDR2 YYEEEE. V shed 1 base, J shed 1 base, and the junction held 6 bases outside the gene matches. The CDR3 region has the DNA TGTGCCAGCAGCTTGTTTGGGACAGGGACGGCCAAAAACATTCAGTACTTC. This sequence encodes CASSLFGTGTAKNIQYF.

The V and J genes are TRBV6-5 and TRBJ1-6, with D hard to call. The CDR3 runs to 15 residues. Between the trimmed V and J ends, which lost 0 bases and 9 bases, there was a span of 12 bases. Germline V CDR1 and CDR2: MNHEY, SVGAGI. This CDR3 is CASSYSNLWGSPLHF. The CDR3 DNA sequence: TGTGCCAGCAGTTACTCGAACTTGTGGGGTTCACCCCTCCACTTT.

The J gene is TRBJ2-3, the V gene TRBV7-2; no clear D. This CDR3 contains 14 residues. V was pared by 5 bases and J by 4 bases, with 13 bases between. Germline lookup yields CDR1 SGHTA and CDR2 FQGNSA. CDR3 nucleotide sequence: TGTGCCAGCAGCCCAGGACGTAGTCCAGATACGCAGTATTTT. This sequence encodes CASSPGRSPDTQYF.

Turning to this clone: The same CDR3 arises from other DNA sequences in this sample as well. The V and J genes are TRBV28 and TRBJ1-1; D might be TRBD1 (5 bases). Trimming shortened V by 10 bases and J by 7 bases, and 19 bases separated the two germline ends. This CDR3 contains 13 residues. The germline CDR1 and CDR2 sequences are MDHEN and SYDVKM. CDR3 nucleotides: TGTGCCACCCTCCGCCCCGACAGCTTTGAAGCTTTCTTT. Protein: CATLRPDSFEAFF.

The chain couples TRBV7-9 to TRBJ1-6; no firm D call. Germline assignment: CDR1 SEHNR and CDR2 FQNEAQ (reference sequence). CDR3 length: 14 amino acids. V lost 0 bases and J 5 bases, leaving 5 bases between the germline ends. The CDR3 sequence is CASSLAIDNSPLHF. CDR3 nucleotide sequence: TGTGCCAGCAGCTTAGCGATCGATAATTCACCCCTCCACTTT.

This sequence joins TRBV6-5 and TRBJ2-7, with D tentatively TRBD2 (5 bases). The CDR3 covers 15 residues. The V gene's germline CDR1 is MNHEY and CDR2 SVGAGI. V lost 6 bases and J lost 3, with 18 bases in between. The CDR3 nucleotides are TGTGCCAGCAGCGACCCTTTAGTAGGGAGCTACGAGCAGTACTTC. It encodes CASSDPLVGSYEQYF.

Here the CDR3 reads CAWSPKGQGEIGYTF. CDR3 nucleotide sequence: TGTGCCTGGAGTCCTAAGGGACAGGGTGAAATCGGCTACACCTTC. The J gene is TRBJ1-2, the V gene TRBV30; 9 nucleotides match TRBD1. The CDR3 has 15 amino acids. V dropped 2 bases and J dropped 8; count of bases not matched to a gene: 12. Germline V gene sequence: CDR1 GTSNPN, CDR2 SVGIG (reference sequence).

A remark on this clone: At one of its ends the junction is not consistent with the germline gene, which may arise from a read error. The chain is built from TRBV7-9 and TRBJ2-3; 11 bases line up with TRBD2. CDR3 length: 15 amino acids. Germline V CDR1 and CDR2: SEHNR, FQNEAQ (reference sequence). The CDR3 region has the DNA TGTGCCAGCAGCGTAGCGGGGGGGAGCACAGATACGCAGTATTTT. As protein: CASSVAGGSTDTQYF.

Details on this clone: This sample also contains other DNA sequences that code for the same CDR3. J is TRBJ2-7 and V is TRBV5-6, with D possibly TRBD1 on 6 matching bases. Trimming shortened V by 4 bases and J by 1 base, and 9 bases separated the two germline ends. This CDR3 has 13 amino acids. From germline, CDR1 is SGHDT and CDR2 YYEEEE. The CDR3 is CASSPTGSYEQYF. CDR3 sequence (DNA): TGTGCCAGCAGCCCGACAGGTTCCTACGAGCAGTACTTC. Variable domain in full (rest from reference TRBV5-6 and TRBJ2-7): DAGVTQSPTHLIKTRGQQVTLRCSPKSGHDTVSWYQQALGQGPQFIFQYYEEEERQRGNFPDRFSGHQFPNYSSELNVNALLLGDSALYLCASSPTGSYEQYFGPGTRLTVT.

The chain is built from TRBV4-1 and TRBJ2-7; possibly TRBD1 for D (5 bases). CDR3 length: 15 residues. Germline CDR1 MGHRA, CDR2 YSYEKL. V lost 1 base, J lost 7 bases, and 17 bases lay in between. This chain's CDR3 is CASSQAGSMKGEQYF. DNA for the CDR3: TGCGCCAGCAGCCAAGCCGGCAGCATGAAGGGGGAGCAGTACTTC.

The chain recombines TRBV5-8 with TRBJ1-1; no firm D call. CDR1 SGHTS and CDR2 YDEGEE come from the germline V gene. This CDR3 spans 13 amino acids. V was shortened by 4 bases and J by 11 bases, with 18 bases between the two germline ends. CDR3 amino acids: CASSPDPVRAAFF. Written as DNA, the CDR3 is TGTGCCAGCAGCCCCGACCCCGTTCGGGCCGCTTTCTTT.

The CDR3 region is CASSLVGIDDNQPQHF. DNA of the CDR3: TGCGCCAGCAGCTTGGTTGGGATCGATGACAATCAGCCCCAGCATTTT. The genes are TRBV5-1 and TRBJ1-5, with D hard to call. Per germline, CDR1 SGHRS and CDR2 YFSETQ. Trimming shortened V by 0 bases and J by 3 bases, and 13 bases separated the two germline ends. The CDR3 extends over 16 amino acids.

The chain uses TRBV5-6 and TRBJ2-2, with 8 nucleotides matching TRBD1. The CDR3 contains 17 residues. The germline V gene encodes CDR1 SGHDT and CDR2 YYEEEE. V dropped 1 base and J dropped 4; count of bases not matched to a gene: 9. The CDR3 region is CASSLNRGSLGTGELFF. CDR3 DNA sequence: TGTGCCAGCAGCTTGAACAGGGGGAGTCTTGGCACCGGGGAGCTGTTTTTT. Filled out from reference TRBV5-6 and TRBJ2-2, the complete variable domain reads DAGVTQSPTHLIKTRGQQVTLRCSPKSGHDTVSWYQQALGQGPQFIFQYYEEEERQRGNFPDRFSGHQFPNYSSELNVNALLLGDSALYLCASSLNRGSLGTGELFFGEGSRLTVL.

The J gene is TRBJ1-5, the V gene TRBV19; no firm D call. The CDR3 has 15 residues. CDR1 is LNHDA, CDR2 SQIVND, per germline (reference sequence). Trimming shortened V by 6 bases and J by 5 bases, and 17 bases separated the two germline ends. CDR3 sequence reads: CASSQDGVGHQPQHF. CDR3 DNA: TGTGCCAGTAGCCAGGACGGGGTGGGTCATCAGCCCCAGCATTTT.

V usage is TRBV19 and J usage is TRBJ1-2; possibly TRBD1 for D (5 bases). The CDR3 contains 17 residues. Trimming pared 6 bases from V and 0 bases from J, leaving 20 bases between. CDR1 and CDR2 from the germline V gene are LNHDA and SQIVND (reference sequence). The CDR3 spells CASSDGGTEGANYGYTF. The CDR3 DNA sequence: TGTGCCAGTAGCGACGGGGGAACAGAGGGAGCTAACTATGGCTACACCTTC.